This T cell receptor (beta chain) was observed in a study of T cell repertoires in cytomegalovirus infection (dated by TCRdb to the late 2010s). Concerning the study at large: The peptide stimulations were aimed at well-studied HLA-B-restricted epitopes as well as recently identified HLA-C-restricted CMV epitopes, whose presentation resists viral immunomodulation. The HLA type of each donor mattered for the analysis, because public TCR beta signatures pointed to carriage of CMV infection along with the matching HLA type.

This clonotype was detected a few times. Its antigen target is currently unknown. Base qualities were left out, and no much larger clone turns up one base away. Read against the paper, the sample's treatment or condition label means: in vitro stimulation with specific CMV peptide epitopes to enrich CMV-specific T cells. What the research found in general, with its limitations: Cumulative frequency of public TCR beta family members discriminated carriers of CMV infection plus the relevant HLA type in this cohort and an independent 352-donor cohort. In the ex vivo response, HLA-C-restricted CMV-specific TCR beta clonotypes were dominant, and in two of eight donors the single most frequent clonotype came from this HLA-C-restricted group.

Instrument on record: Illumina HiSeq 1500. The raw public reads went through TCRdb reprocessing: fastp at Q25, MiXCR clone calling, in-frame beta chains kept. Every entry covers one CDR3 protein and lists the most common genes and DNA from its rows. The sample yields 750,000 to 900,000 distinct CDR3 sequences; 25% to 35% were counted once. Less than 15% of the sample goes to the ten largest clones. Inclusive of the bounding cysteine and phenylalanine, the CDR3 is 13 residues long. The sequence is cut down to CDR3 DNA, 39 bases in frame from base 1. CDR1 is given as SGHRS and CDR2 as YFSETQ, both from the germline V gene. Trimming at the junction amounts to 0 bases on V and 7 bases on J, and the germline ends lie 8 bases apart.

This receptor chain uses TRBV5-1 and TRBJ2-1, with no confident D gene call. The clonotype originates from a human donor in good health (CMV status not recorded). Some clones in this sample may be carry-over from other donors' samples. The sequencing used cultured CD8+ T cells from PBMCs, collected from culture after CMV antigen stimulation. CDR3 sequence: CASSLVPWNEQFF. The sequence in DNA is TGCGCCAGCAGCTTGGTCCCATGGAATGAGCAGTTCTTC.